This T cell receptor (beta chain) was obtained from a study of identical twins. Study-wide results and caveats: The models systematically underestimated how much out-of-frame TCR alpha was shared in monozygotic twins.

This CDR3 is built from 15 residues. CDR1 and CDR2 (germline): LGHNA, YSLEER. Trimming removed 2 bases from V and 3 bases from J; junction bases left unmatched: 7. A single record per CDR3 protein comes from TCRdb applying MiXCR to the 5' RACE reads. The sample lists 450,000 or so distinct CDR3 sequences, roughly 24% seen once, with about 2.7% in the top ten. As for this clonotype: Its target is unknown.

Separately, the same data were catalogued under a study of T cells expressing NK-cell markers. That work states: Seven HCMV-seropositive donors and one seronegative donor made up the eight sequenced donors.

This chain links TRBV4-3 with TRBJ2-7, with 7 nucleotides matching TRBD1. The source of this sequence is a woman between 18 and 29 years old in good health. Sequenced material: CD4+ T cells sorted from blood. As DNA, the CDR3 is TGCGCCAGCAGCCAAAGATCGGGACAGCTCTACGAGCAGTACTTC. This translates into CASSQRSGQLYEQYF.